Listed below are T cell receptor beta chains from one sample, sequenced in a study of cytomegalovirus exposure and HLA in healthy donors. Clones were read by immunoSEQ multiplex PCR, and TCRdb kept only the in-frame ones, dropping some. Found here are 100,000 to 150,000 clones, roughly three quarters of them singletons; the top ten hold approximately 1.5%. Input material: PBMCs. The receptors were gathered from a woman aged 18-35 years in good health and CMV-seronegative. Each CDR3 is given with its conserved first and last residue. D genes are given only for firm matches. Clone size is not always given. Where it is, it says once, few, many or a class for expanded clones.

TRBJ2-7 | TRBD2 | TRBV6-5 | NA | CASSYWTSGSYEQYF | TGTGCCAGCAGTTACTGGACTAGCGGCTCCTACGAGCAGTACTTC
TRBJ2-3 | NA | TRBV30 | NA | CAWSRVFTDTQYF | TGTGCCTGGAGCAGGGTCTTCACAGATACGCAGTATTTT
TRBJ1-2 | TRBD1 | TRBV10-3 | NA | CAISERTGGHGYTF | TGTGCCATCAGTGAGAGGACAGGAGGGCATGGCTACACCTTC
TRBJ2-1 | NA | TRBV30 | NA | CAWSVGGSFTNEQFF | TGTGCCTGGAGTGTTGGTGGGAGTTTCACGAATGAGCAGTTCTTC
TRBJ1-1 | TRBD1 | TRBV6-4 | NA | CASSRTGNTEAFF | TGTGCCAGCAGCAGGACAGGGAACACTGAAGCTTTCTTT
TRBJ2-7 | NA | TRBV5-5 | NA | CASSLGGRVGYEQYF | TGTGCCAGCAGCTTAGGCGGCAGGGTCGGCTACGAGCAGTACTTC
TRBJ2-3 | NA | TRBV10-2 | NA | CASRSTRLTDTQYF | TGCGCCAGCAGATCCACACGTCTCACAGATACGCAGTATTTT
TRBJ1-1 | NA | TRBV5-6 | few | CASSFWTGLNTEAFF | TGTGCCAGCAGCTTCTGGACGGGATTGAACACTGAAGCTTTCTTT
TRBJ2-1 | NA | TRBV7-8 | NA | CASSLGGGITEQFF | TGTGCCAGCAGCTTAGGGGGCGGGATAACCGAGCAGTTCTTC
TRBJ2-7 | NA | TRBV7-9 | NA | CASSPGGAAAYEQYF | TGTGCCAGCAGCCCCGGCGGGGCGGCGGCCTACGAGCAGTACTTC
TRBJ2-7 | NA | TRBV18 | NA | CASRVGYEQYF | TGTGCCAGCCGAGTCGGGTACGAGCAGTACTTC
TRBJ2-3 | TRBD2 | TRBV6-1 | NA | CASSDFGREGSTDTQYF | TGTGCCAGCAGTGACTTCGGACGGGAGGGCTCCACAGATACGCAGTATTTT
TRBJ1-4 | TRBD1 | TRBV29-1 | NA | CSVGQGVEKLFF | TGCAGCGTTGGGCAGGGGGTTGAAAAACTGTTTTTT
TRBJ2-1 | NA | TRBV7-2 | NA | CASSPDLASYNEQFF | TGTGCCAGCAGCCCAGATTTAGCCTCCTACAATGAGCAGTTCTTC